The clone carrying this TCR beta chain was seen a few times. The source of the sample is a study of blood T cell repertoires in COVID-19. Study overall: Sources were T cells, B-cell-depleted T cells, or PBMCs; the material itself was cDNA or gDNA.

Repertoires were generated with immunoSEQ multiplex PCR, while TCRdb's copy carries only in-frame clones and drops some. Of some 230,000 clones listed, roughly 85% are singletons. The sequenced sample consisted of peripheral blood. This clonotype was obtained from a man in his fifties who had recovered from COVID-19.

The CDR3 DNA reads as TGCGCCAGCAGCTTGGTCGGGTCTAGCACAGATACGCAGTATTTT. Translation: CASSLVGSSTDTQYF. The J gene is TRBJ2-3, the V gene TRBV5-1; D ambiguous. There are 15 residues in the CDR3. Germline V gene lookup returns CDR1 SGHRS and CDR2 YFSETQ. V gave up 0 bases and J gave up 0 bases, with 8 bases separating them.